Below, 31 T cell receptor beta chains from the same sample are listed, as sequenced in a study of CD8+CD57+ T cells in acquired aplastic anemia. Profiles of TCR beta VDJ and CDR3 were generated from a genomic DNA template. From the reads, TCRdb called clonotypes with MiXCR, one entry per CDR3 protein. The repertoire includes 95,000 to 150,000 distinct CDR3 sequences, 50% to 70% of them detected once, and about 29% sits in the top ten. Patients who underwent sequencing had shown CD8+CD57+ cell expansion by flow cytometry. The sequenced material came from sorted CD4+, CD8+, or CD8+CD57+ T cells (not recorded which) from PBMCs. These TCRs come from a human donor with aplastic anemia.

As to this clonotype: The junction differs from germline at one of its ends, possibly a read error. The chain combines TRBV10-3 with TRBJ1-2; D uncertain. Germline-derived CDR1 and CDR2 are ENHRY and SYGVKD. This CDR3 comprises 12 residues. The CDR3 coding sequence is TGTGCCAGCAGTGACTGGAACTATGGCTACACCTTT. It codes for CASSDWNYGYTF.

The chain has TRBV15 and TRBJ2-7; D remains ambiguous. V shed 1 base and J shed 6 bases, with 7 bases lying between them. This CDR3 has 12 amino acids. Germline V gene data show CDR1 as LNHNV and CDR2 as YYDKDF (reference sequence). The CDR3, as DNA: TGTGCCACCAGCAGAGTAGGCAGCGAGCAGTACTTC. Protein sequence: CATSRVGSEQYF.

This clonotype has just a few counts. This chain joins TRBV29-1 and TRBJ1-1; D is uncertain. Trimming stripped 6 bases from V and 8 bases from J, with 16 bases between. The V gene's germline CDR1 is SQVTM and CDR2 ANQGSEA. The CDR3 is made up of 12 amino acids. This CDR3 reads CSVTSGAQEAFF. CDR3 DNA: TGCAGCGTGACTTCGGGAGCCCAAGAAGCTTTCTTT.

By share, this clonotype ranks as medium-sized. V is TRBV9 and J is TRBJ1-1; 7 bases align to TRBD1. After removal of 3 bases from V and 1 base from J, the junction contained 6 bases not matched to a gene. Germline V gene sequence: CDR1 SGDLS, CDR2 YYNGEE. CDR3 length: 15 residues. CDR3 in amino acids: CASSASGQWNTEAFF. The CDR3 region has the DNA TGTGCCAGCAGCGCCTCGGGACAGTGGAACACTGAAGCTTTCTTT.

The chain couples TRBV12-3 or TRBV12-4 to TRBJ1-1; tentatively, D is TRBD1 (6 bases). Trimming left V 4 bases short and J 10 bases short, with 16 bases between. CDR3 length equals 13 residues. Here the CDR3 reads CASSSQLLGGAFF. CDR3 coding DNA: TGTGCCAGCAGTTCACAGTTGCTAGGGGGAGCTTTCTTT.

This clonotype was seen only once. The gene calls are TRBV2 and TRBJ2-1, with TRBD2 identical over 8 bases. The V gene end was trimmed by 8 bases and the J gene end by 3 bases; junction bases not matched to a gene: 9. The CDR3 runs 15 residues. The germline V gene encodes CDR1 SNHLY and CDR2 FYNNEI. In nucleotides, the CDR3 is TGTGCCAGCTGGCCAGCGGGGGACCACTACAATGAGCAGTTCTTC. Its translation is CASWPAGDHYNEQFF. The complete variable domain, with remaining parts taken from reference TRBV2 and TRBJ2-1, reads EPEVTQTPSHQVTQMGQEVILRCVPISNHLYFYWYRQILGQKVEFLVSFYNNEISEKSEIFDDQFSVERPDGSNFTLKIRSTKLEDSAMYFCASWPAGDHYNEQFFGPGTRLTVL.

This rearrangement joins TRBV7-3 to TRBJ2-1; 8 bases align to TRBD2. This CDR3 has 12 amino acids. V gave up 4 bases and J gave up 10 bases; unmatched junction bases: 3. Germline assignment: CDR1 SGHTA and CDR2 FQGTGA. DNA of the CDR3: TGTGCCAGCAGCTCCAGCGGGGGAGAGCAGTTCTTC. As protein: CASSSSGGEQFF. Supplemented by reference TRBV7-3 and TRBJ2-1, the full variable domain reads GAGVSQTPSNKVTEKGKYVELRCDPISGHTALYWYRQSLGQGPEFLIYFQGTGAADDSGLPNDRFFAVRPEGSVSTLKIQRTERGDSAVYLCASSSSGGEQFFGPGTRLTVL.

V and J are TRBV10-3 and TRBJ1-2; 11 positions agree with TRBD1. Trimming removed 6 bases from V and 5 bases from J; junction bases left unmatched: 5. Germline V lookup: CDR1 ENHRY, CDR2 SYGVKD. The CDR3 loop spans 14 amino acids. The CDR3 DNA sequence: TGTGCCATCAGGGGACAGGGGGTTCAGTATGGCTACACCTTC. This translates into CAIRGQGVQYGYTF.

The CDR3 reads CASSEYRDGYTF. DNA for the CDR3: TGTGCCAGCAGTGAATACCGGGATGGCTACACCTTC. J is TRBJ1-2 and V is TRBV2; D remains ambiguous. Germline CDR1 is SNHLY and CDR2 is FYNNEI. The CDR3 extends over 12 amino acids. The germline V and J ends were trimmed by 2 bases and 6 bases, with 7 bases remaining between them.

This chain links TRBV2 with TRBJ2-7; TRBD2 matches at 11 bases. The junction had 10 bases not matched to a gene; V was cut back by 4 bases and J by 5 bases. The CDR3 loop spans 16 amino acids. Germline loops: CDR1 SNHLY, CDR2 FYNNEI. In nucleotides, the CDR3 is TGTGCCAGCAGTGTTCATTCTAGCGGGAGGACACACGAGCAGTACTTC. Protein: CASSVHSSGRTHEQYF.

Only a few counts were recorded for this clonotype. This chain uses TRBV19 with TRBJ2-7, with D perhaps matching TRBD2 (6 bases). V dropped 0 bases and J dropped 3 bases, with 12 bases sitting between them. This CDR3 spans 15 amino acids. Germline CDR1 LNHDA, CDR2 SQIVND (reference sequence). CDR3 protein: CASSIDAGTHYEQYF. The CDR3 DNA follows: TGTGCCAGTAGTATAGATGCGGGGACCCACTACGAGCAGTACTTC.

This clonotype came up many times. The rearrangement uses TRBV15 and TRBJ1-5; the D gene is possibly TRBD1 (5 bases). V gave up 5 bases and J gave up 0 bases, with 8 bases separating them. The CDR3 contains 14 residues. CDR1 and CDR2 (germline): LNHNV, YYDKDF (reference sequence). The CDR3 DNA is TGTGCCACCAGCGAGACAGTTAGCAATCAGCCCCAGCATTTT. Protein: CATSETVSNQPQHF. Full variable domain (rest looked up from reference TRBV15 and TRBJ1-5): DAMVIQNPRYQVTQFGKPVTLSCSQTLNHNVMYWYQQKSSQAPKLLFHYYDKDFNNEADTPDNFQSRRPNTSFCFLDIRSPGLGDTAMYLCATSETVSNQPQHFGDGTRLSIL.

The chain has TRBV24-1 and TRBJ2-7; D possibly corresponds to TRBD2 (6 bases). This CDR3 spans 13 amino acids. V gave up 9 bases and J gave up 0 bases, with 11 bases separating them. CDR1 and CDR2 (germline): KGHDR, SFDVKD. CDR3 sequence reads: CATRAGSSYEQYF. CDR3 nucleotides: TGTGCCACCCGAGCGGGTTCCTCCTACGAGCAGTACTTC.

The V gene is TRBV29-1, the J gene TRBJ2-1; D ambiguous. The V end lost 3 bases, the J end lost 3 bases, and 12 bases lay between the germline ends. Per germline, CDR1 SQVTM and CDR2 ANQGSEA. This CDR3 contains 14 residues. The CDR3 is CSVEVHYRYNEQFF. The DNA for the CDR3 is TGCAGCGTTGAGGTACACTACCGCTACAATGAGCAGTTCTTC.

The V and J genes are TRBV20-1 and TRBJ1-5; D is ambiguous. V dropped 0 bases and J dropped 4 bases, with 13 bases sitting between them. The length of the CDR3 is 15 residues. The germline V gene encodes CDR1 DFQATT and CDR2 SNEGSKA (reference sequence). The CDR3 bases are TGCAGTGCTAGAGACAGTGACACAAGGAATCAGCCCCAGCATTTT. It translates to CSARDSDTRNQPQHF.

There are a few counts of this clonotype. V usage is TRBV29-1 and J usage is TRBJ2-5; 7 nucleotides match TRBD1. CDR3 length: 14 amino acids. J lost 1 base, V lost 1 base, and 3 bases had no gene match. CDR1 SQVTM and CDR2 ANQGSEA come from the germline V gene. CDR3 region: CSVEGGTVQETQYF. The CDR3 region has the DNA TGCAGCGTTGAAGGGGGGACAGTCCAAGAGACCCAGTACTTC.

The chain recombines TRBV20-1 with TRBJ1-4; the D gene is possibly TRBD1 (6 bases). V was pared by 6 bases and J by 8 bases, with 16 bases between. Germline V gene lookup returns CDR1 DFQATT and CDR2 SNEGSKA (reference sequence). The CDR3 runs 13 residues. Written as DNA, the CDR3 is TGCAGTGCCCCGGCCGGGGGCAGGGAAAAACTGTTTTTT. Translation: CSAPAGGREKLFF.

This rearrangement joins TRBV7-6 to TRBJ2-3; 8 bases align to TRBD2. CDR3 length: 16 amino acids. J lost 2 bases, V lost 5 bases, and 9 bases had no gene match. CDR1 is SGHVS, CDR2 FNYEAQ, per germline. CDR3 residues: CASSTQPGLVTDTQYF. The CDR3 DNA sequence: TGTGCCAGCAGCACACAGCCGGGACTAGTCACAGATACGCAGTATTTT.

This clonotype showed up many times. This chain joins TRBV6-2 or TRBV6-3 and TRBJ1-2; no firm D call. The CDR3 covers 14 residues. V was cut by 0 bases and J by 4 bases, with 9 bases left in between. The germline V gene has CDR1 MNHEY and CDR2 SVGEGT. DNA for the CDR3: TGTGCCAGCAGTTACTCTATCCCATCCTATGGCTACACCTTC. This gives the protein CASSYSIPSYGYTF.

This clonotype was detected many times. The chain combines TRBV5-5 with TRBJ2-5; D remains ambiguous. V was pared by 4 bases and J by 0 bases, with 10 bases between. CDR1 is SGHKS, CDR2 YYEKEE, per germline (reference sequence). The CDR3 spans 14 residues. The CDR3 DNA is TGTGCCAGCAGCCCCTGGCGGTACCAAGAGACCCAGTACTTC. Its translation is CASSPWRYQETQYF.

In its sample, this clonotype was seen many times. V usage is TRBV6-4 and J usage is TRBJ1-1; D is ambiguous. V lost 6 bases, J lost 0 bases, and 8 bases lay in between. Germline assignment: CDR1 MRHNA and CDR2 SNTAGT. This CDR3 region has 13 residues. The DNA of the CDR3 is TGTGCCAGCAGGGGGAGGATGAACACTGAAGCTTTCTTT. Its protein is CASRGRMNTEAFF.

J is TRBJ1-6 and V is TRBV10-3, with TRBD1 identical over 11 bases. This CDR3 contains 15 residues. Trimming took 7 bases from V and 10 from J; bases not matched to a gene: 9. Germline V lookup: CDR1 ENHRY, CDR2 SYGVKD. The chain's CDR3 is CAITKTGTGGSPLHF. In DNA form, the CDR3 reads TGTGCCATCACCAAGACCGGGACAGGGGGGTCACCCCTCCACTTT.

The chain links TRBV19 to TRBJ2-7, with D perhaps matching TRBD2 (5 bases). Germline V CDR1 and CDR2: LNHDA, SQIVND (reference sequence). The CDR3 covers 12 residues. Deletions cut 5 bases from V and 4 bases from J, with 9 bases between. CDR3 sequence (DNA): TGTGCCAGTAGTGTTCCGGGGTACGAGCAGTACTTC. Amino acid sequence: CASSVPGYEQYF.

For the CDR3, the DNA is TGTGCCATCAGTGAGTCGGGGAATCAGCCCCAGCATTTT. Translation gives CAISESGNQPQHF. The chain employs TRBV10-3 and TRBJ1-5; no firm D call. This CDR3 comprises 13 residues. The V gene's germline CDR1 is ENHRY and CDR2 SYGVKD. Between the trimmed V and J ends, which lost 0 bases and 4 bases, there was a span of 4 bases.

Many counts were recorded for this clonotype. This rearrangement joins TRBV6-4 to TRBJ1-1; a weak D match, TRBD1 (5 bases). The CDR3 consists of 13 residues. The germline CDR1 and CDR2 sequences are MRHNA and SNTAGT. Trimming took off 4 bases at V and 2 bases at J, with 8 bases between the two ends. The CDR3 coding sequence is TGTGCCAGCAGTGCGGGGGATAACACTGAAGCTTTCTTT. As protein: CASSAGDNTEAFF.

The chain has TRBV25-1 and TRBJ2-1, with D possibly being TRBD1 (6 bases). This CDR3 is built from 13 residues. Between the trimmed V and J ends, which lost 7 bases and 5 bases, there was a span of 12 bases. CDR1 MGHDK and CDR2 SYGVNS come from the germline V gene. The CDR3 DNA follows: TGTGCCAGCACCTACAGGGCCGACAATGAGCAGTTCTTC. Its protein product is CASTYRADNEQFF.

In the case of this clonotype: A much larger clone is a single base away; this may be a read error. V usage is TRBV2 and J usage is TRBJ2-7, with D possibly TRBD2 on 5 matching bases. CDR3 length: 15 residues. Germline V gives CDR1 SNHLY, CDR2 FYNNEI. CDR3 nucleotides: TGTGCCAGCAGTTACTCTGCGGGTCCCGCCTACGAGCGGTACTTC. This codes for CASSYSAGPAYERYF. The full variable domain, in which reference TRBV2 and TRBJ2-7 provide the parts outside the CDR3, is EPEVTQTPSHQVTQMGQEVILRCVPISNHLYFYWYRQILGQKVEFLVSFYNNEISEKSEIFDDQFSVERPDGSNFTLKIRSTKLEDSAMYFCASSYSAGPAYERYFGPGTRLTVT.

This clonotype was picked up many times. This chain connects TRBV7-6 to TRBJ2-3; D might be TRBD1 (6 bases). The CDR3 covers 17 residues. V shed 3 bases and J shed 0 bases, with 16 bases lying between them. Germline-derived CDR1 and CDR2 are SGHVS and FNYEAQ. Here the CDR3 DNA reads TGTGCCAGCAGCTTCAGGGGCCCTCCATCTAGCACAGATACGCAGTATTTT. As protein: CASSFRGPPSSTDTQYF.

The V and J genes are TRBV25-1 and TRBJ2-7; D remains ambiguous. The length of the CDR3 is 13 residues. V dropped 0 bases and J dropped 2 bases, with 5 bases sitting between them. The germline V gene has CDR1 MGHDK and CDR2 SYGVNS. The CDR3 coding sequence is TGTGCCAGCAGTGAATACGGGCCCTACGAGCAGTACTTC. Its protein product is CASSEYGPYEQYF.

This clonotype has a count of ten or more. This rearrangement joins TRBV19 to TRBJ1-5, with TRBD1 matching 7 bases. V lost 3 bases to trimming and J lost 2 bases; unmatched junction nucleotides: 16. This CDR3 spans 19 amino acids. Germline CDR1 reads LNHDA; CDR2 reads SQIVND (reference sequence). Here the CDR3 reads CASSIDGTGVEWGNQPQHF. The CDR3 region has the DNA TGTGCCAGTAGTATCGACGGCACAGGGGTAGAGTGGGGCAATCAGCCCCAGCATTTT. Full variable domain (outside the CDR3, taken from reference TRBV19 and TRBJ1-5): DGGITQSPKYLFRKEGQNVTLSCEQNLNHDAMYWYRQDPGQGLRLIYYSQIVNDFQKGDIAEGYSVSREKKESFPLTVTSAQKNPTAFYLCASSIDGTGVEWGNQPQHFGDGTRLSIL.

This clonotype was picked up one time. This chain uses TRBV9 with TRBJ1-4; no firm D call. This CDR3 has 15 residues. Germline loops: CDR1 SGDLS, CDR2 YYNGEE. V was pared by 0 bases and J by 4 bases, with 10 bases between. CDR3 coding DNA: TGTGCCAGCAGCGTAGGGGCACGGATTAATGAAAAACTGTTTTTT. Its translation is CASSVGARINEKLFF.